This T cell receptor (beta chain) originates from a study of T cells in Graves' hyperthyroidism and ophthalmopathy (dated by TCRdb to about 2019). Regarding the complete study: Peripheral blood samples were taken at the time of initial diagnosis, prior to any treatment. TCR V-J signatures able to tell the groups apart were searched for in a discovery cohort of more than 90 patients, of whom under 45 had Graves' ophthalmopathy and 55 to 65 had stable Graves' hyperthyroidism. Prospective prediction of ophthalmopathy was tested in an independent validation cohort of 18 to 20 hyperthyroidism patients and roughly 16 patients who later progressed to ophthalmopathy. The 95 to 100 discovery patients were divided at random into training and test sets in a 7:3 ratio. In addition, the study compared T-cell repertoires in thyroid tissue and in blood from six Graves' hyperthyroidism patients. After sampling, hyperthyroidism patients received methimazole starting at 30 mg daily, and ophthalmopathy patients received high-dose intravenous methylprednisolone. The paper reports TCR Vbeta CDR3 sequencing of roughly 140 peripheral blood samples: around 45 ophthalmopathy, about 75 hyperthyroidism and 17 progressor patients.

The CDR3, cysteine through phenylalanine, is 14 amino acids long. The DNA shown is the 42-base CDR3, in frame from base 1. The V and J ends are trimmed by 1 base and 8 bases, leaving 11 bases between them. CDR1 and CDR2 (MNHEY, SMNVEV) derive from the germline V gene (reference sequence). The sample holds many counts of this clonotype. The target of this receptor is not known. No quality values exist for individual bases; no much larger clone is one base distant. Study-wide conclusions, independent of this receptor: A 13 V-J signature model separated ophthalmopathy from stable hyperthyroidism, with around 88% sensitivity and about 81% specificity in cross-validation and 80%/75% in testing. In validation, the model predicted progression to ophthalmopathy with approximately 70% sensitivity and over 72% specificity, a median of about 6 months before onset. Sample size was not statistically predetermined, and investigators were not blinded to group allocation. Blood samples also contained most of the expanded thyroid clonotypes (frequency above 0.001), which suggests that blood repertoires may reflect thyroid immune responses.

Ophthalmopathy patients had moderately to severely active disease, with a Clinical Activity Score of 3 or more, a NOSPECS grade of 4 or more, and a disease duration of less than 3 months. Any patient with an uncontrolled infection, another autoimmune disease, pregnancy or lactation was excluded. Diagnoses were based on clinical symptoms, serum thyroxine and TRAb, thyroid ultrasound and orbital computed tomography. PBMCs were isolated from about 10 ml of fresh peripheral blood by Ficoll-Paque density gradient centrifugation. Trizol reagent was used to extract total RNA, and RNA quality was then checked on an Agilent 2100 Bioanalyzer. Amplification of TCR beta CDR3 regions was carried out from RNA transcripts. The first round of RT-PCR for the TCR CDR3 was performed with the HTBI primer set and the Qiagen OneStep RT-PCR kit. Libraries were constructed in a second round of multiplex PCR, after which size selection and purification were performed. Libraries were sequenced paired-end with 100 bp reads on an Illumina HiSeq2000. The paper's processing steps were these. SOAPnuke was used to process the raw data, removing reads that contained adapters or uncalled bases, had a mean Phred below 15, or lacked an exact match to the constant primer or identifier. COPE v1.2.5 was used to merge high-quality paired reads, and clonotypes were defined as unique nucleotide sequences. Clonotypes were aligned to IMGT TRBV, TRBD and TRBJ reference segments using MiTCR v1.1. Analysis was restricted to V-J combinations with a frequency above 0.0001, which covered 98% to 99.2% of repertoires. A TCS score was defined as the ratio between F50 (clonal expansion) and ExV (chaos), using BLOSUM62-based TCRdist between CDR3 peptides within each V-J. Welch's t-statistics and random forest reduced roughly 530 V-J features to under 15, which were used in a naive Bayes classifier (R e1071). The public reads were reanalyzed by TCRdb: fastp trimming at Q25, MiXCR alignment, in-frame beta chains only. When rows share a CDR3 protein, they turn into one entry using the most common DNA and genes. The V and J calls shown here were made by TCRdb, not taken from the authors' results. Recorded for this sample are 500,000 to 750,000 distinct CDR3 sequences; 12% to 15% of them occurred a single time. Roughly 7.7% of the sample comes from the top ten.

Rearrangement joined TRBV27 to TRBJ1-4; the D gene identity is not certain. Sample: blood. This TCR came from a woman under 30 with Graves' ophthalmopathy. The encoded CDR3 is CASSLYWRGEKLFF. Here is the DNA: TGTGCCAGCAGTTTATACTGGCGAGGCGAAAAACTGTTTTTT.